This TCR beta chain comes out of a study of identical twins. The study, taken as a whole, reports: Model-predicted out-of-frame TCR alpha sharing fell below observed values in monozygotic twins.

This clonotype was seen more than once but under ten times. Its cognate antigen is unknown. Germline-derived CDR1 and CDR2 are SGHTA and FQGNSA. Trimming shortened V by 5 bases and J by 2 bases, and 16 bases separated the two germline ends. CDR3 size: 15 residues. A universal primer site was incorporated via template switching, and the cDNA contained unique molecular identifiers. TCRdb re-called the 5' RACE reads through MiXCR, storing one row per CDR3 protein. The repertoire holds roughly 260,000 distinct CDR3 sequences, with about an eighth as singletons. The chain recombines TRBV7-2 with TRBJ2-7, with D uncertain. The TCR originated in a woman under 30 in good health. Sequencing was carried out using memory (CD45RO+) T cells sorted from blood. The CDR3 nucleotides are TGTGCCAGCAGCCGCGATCCCGGCCCTACCTACGAGCAGTACTTC. Translation: CASSRDPGPTYEQYF.